This TCR beta chain was captured in a study of blood T cell repertoires in COVID-19. Whole-study context: Spain, Italy and the United States supplied samples that represented acute and convalescent COVID-19. T cells, B-cell-depleted T cells, or PBMCs supplied cDNA or gDNA.

Per the study methods: Using reference gene primer amplification, nucleated cell counts were estimated. Clones were sequenced by immunoSEQ multiplex PCR, and TCRdb holds only the in-frame ones, with some missing. V and J calls and clone size follow that table, whereas D and trimming were derived from the DNA. The top ten hold roughly two fifths of the sample, which has 100,000 or so clones, about 86% seen once. The CDR3 contains 14 residues. V was pared by 2 bases and J by 0 bases, with 8 bases between. Germline-derived CDR1 and CDR2 are MNHEY and SMNVEV (reference sequence). The chain couples TRBV27 to TRBJ2-7, with no clear D. This TCR came from a man at least 80 years old with acute or convalescent COVID-19. The sequenced material came from peripheral blood. DNA for the CDR3: TGTGCCAGCAGTTTAACACCATACTCCTACGAGCAGTACTTC. This codes for CASSLTPYSYEQYF.